This T cell receptor beta chain is drawn from a study of cytomegalovirus exposure and HLA in healthy donors. Study-wide background: Most donors, roughly 77% of 398 genotyped, fell in the Caucasian-associated ancestry cluster.

PCR amplification relied on 60 Vbeta primers (plus 13 Jbeta primers). Produced via immunoSEQ multiplex PCR; TCRdb's table is partial and in-frame only. This sample has 150,000 to 200,000 clones, with less than 90% found just once. About this clone itself: The antigen is undetermined.

Overall study results and limits: Later on, a genetic analysis was performed. It linked a missense variant in DCLRE1C with V- and J-gene trimming of TCR beta. A later analysis reportedly identified an Asian-associated ancestry cluster as carrying fewer N-insertions than the approximately 730-donor mean. Productive rates of about 87% or about 30% were seen for most TCR beta V segments in an earlier analysis.

Germline CDR1 and CDR2: MNHEY and SMNVEV (reference sequence). The V end was cut by 4 bases, the J end by 1 base, with 8 bases between. The length of the CDR3 is 13 residues. This TCR was recovered from a girl less than two years old in good health and CMV-seronegative. What was sequenced was PBMCs. The chain has TRBV27 and TRBJ2-7, with D uncertain. The CDR3 DNA reads TGTGCCAGCAGTTCGGCGGATTCCTACGAGCAGTACTTC. Translation gives CASSSADSYEQYF.